This T cell receptor beta chain is drawn from a study of multiple sclerosis patients with progressive multifocal leukoencephalopathy. Here immunoSEQ multiplex PCR was the method, and the copy in TCRdb shows in-frame clones only, minus some. The table shows under 40,000 clones, with 92% occurring only once. The length of the CDR3 is 16 residues. Germline V gene data show CDR1 as MNHEY and CDR2 as SMNVEV (reference sequence). The ends lost 6 bases at V and 1 base at J; junction bases unmatched: 4. Noted time point: before natalizumab initiation. The J gene is TRBJ2-2, the V gene TRBV27; TRBD2 aligns across 11 bases. The TCR sequence derives from a man aged 25 to 40 with multiple sclerosis. What was sequenced was PBMCs. The CDR3 region is CASRPGTSGNTGELFF. CDR3 bases: TGTGCCAGCAGACCGGGGACTAGCGGGAACACCGGGGAGCTGTTTTTT.